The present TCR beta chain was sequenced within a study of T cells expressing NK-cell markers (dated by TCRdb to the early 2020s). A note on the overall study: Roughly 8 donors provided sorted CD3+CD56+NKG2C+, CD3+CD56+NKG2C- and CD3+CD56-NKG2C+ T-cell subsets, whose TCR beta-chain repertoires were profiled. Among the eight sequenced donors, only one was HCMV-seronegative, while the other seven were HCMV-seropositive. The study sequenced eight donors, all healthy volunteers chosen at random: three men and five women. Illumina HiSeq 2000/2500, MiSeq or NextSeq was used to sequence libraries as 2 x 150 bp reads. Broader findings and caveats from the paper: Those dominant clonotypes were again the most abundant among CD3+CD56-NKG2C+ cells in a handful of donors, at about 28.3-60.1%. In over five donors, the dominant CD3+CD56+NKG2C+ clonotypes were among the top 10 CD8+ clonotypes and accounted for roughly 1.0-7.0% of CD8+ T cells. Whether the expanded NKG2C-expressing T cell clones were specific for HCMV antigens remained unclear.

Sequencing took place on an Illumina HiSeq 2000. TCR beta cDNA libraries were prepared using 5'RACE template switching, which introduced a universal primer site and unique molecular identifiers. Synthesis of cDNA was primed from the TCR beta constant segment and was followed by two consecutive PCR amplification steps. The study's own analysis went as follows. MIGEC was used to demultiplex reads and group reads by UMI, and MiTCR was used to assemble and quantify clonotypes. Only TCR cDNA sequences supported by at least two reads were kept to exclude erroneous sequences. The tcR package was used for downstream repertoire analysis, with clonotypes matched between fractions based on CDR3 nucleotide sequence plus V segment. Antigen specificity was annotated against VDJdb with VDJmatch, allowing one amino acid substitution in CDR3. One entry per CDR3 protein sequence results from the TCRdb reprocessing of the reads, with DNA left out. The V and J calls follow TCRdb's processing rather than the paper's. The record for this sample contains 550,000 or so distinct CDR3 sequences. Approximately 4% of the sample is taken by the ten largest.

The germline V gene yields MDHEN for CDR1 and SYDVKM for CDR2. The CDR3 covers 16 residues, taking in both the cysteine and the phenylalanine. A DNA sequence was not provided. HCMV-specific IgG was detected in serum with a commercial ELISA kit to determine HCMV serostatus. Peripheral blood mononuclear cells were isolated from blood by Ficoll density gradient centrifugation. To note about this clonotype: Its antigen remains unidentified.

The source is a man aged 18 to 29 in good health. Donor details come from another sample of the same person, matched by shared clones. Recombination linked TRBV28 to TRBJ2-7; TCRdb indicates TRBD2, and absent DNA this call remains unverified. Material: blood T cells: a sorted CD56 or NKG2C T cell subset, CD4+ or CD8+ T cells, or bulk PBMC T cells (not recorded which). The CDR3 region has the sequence CASSTPGLAGMYEQYF.